These T cell receptor beta chains were read from a single sample in a study of shared clonotypes between healthy human individuals. Here immunoSEQ multiplex PCR was the method, and the copy in TCRdb shows in-frame clones only, minus some. The sample lists 2,500,000 or so clones, 85% to 95% occurring once. Sequenced material: naive CD4+ T cells from PBMCs. The receptors originated from a man aged 18 to 30 in good health. Some clones in this sample may be carry-over from other donors' samples. The CDR3 runs from the conserved cysteine through the conserved F or W. Each record gives: V gene, clone size, J gene, D gene, CDR3 protein, CDR3 DNA. A D gene is named only where the DNA matches it firmly. Only part of the rows carry a size: once, few, many, or a class if the clone is expanded.

V gene: TRBV5-3
clone size: NA
J gene: TRBJ2-7
D gene: NA
CDR3 protein: CAKALWEESYEQYF
CDR3 DNA: TGTGCCAAGGCACTGTGGGAGGAATCCTACGAGCAGTACTTC

V gene: TRBV19
clone size: NA
J gene: TRBJ1-2
D gene: NA
CDR3 protein: CASRLDADYYGYTF
CDR3 DNA: TGTGCCAGTAGATTGGATGCAGATTACTATGGCTACACCTTC

V gene: TRBV7-3
clone size: NA
J gene: TRBJ2-7
D gene: TRBD2
CDR3 protein: CASSARGCATYEQYF
CDR3 DNA: TGTGCCAGCAGCGCGCGGGGGTGCGCCACCTACGAGCAGTACTTC

V gene: TRBV30
clone size: NA
J gene: TRBJ1-2
D gene: TRBD1
CDR3 protein: CAWRATGANYYGYTF
CDR3 DNA: TGTGCCTGGAGGGCTACAGGGGCCAACTACTATGGCTACACCTTC

V gene: TRBV29-1
clone size: NA
J gene: TRBJ2-7
D gene: TRBD2
CDR3 protein: CSVGGPAGAYEQYF
CDR3 DNA: TGCAGCGTTGGGGGCCCGGCGGGGGCCTACGAGCAGTACTTC

V gene: TRBV27
clone size: NA
J gene: TRBJ1-4
D gene: TRBD1
CDR3 protein: CASRRGDRTNEKLFF
CDR3 DNA: TGTGCCAGCAGGCGGGGGGACAGGACTAATGAAAAACTGTTTTTT

V gene: TRBV6-1
clone size: NA
J gene: TRBJ1-5
D gene: NA
CDR3 protein: CASSDPGNQPQHF
CDR3 DNA: TGTGCCAGCAGTGACCCCGGCAATCAGCCCCAGCATTTT

V gene: TRBV4-1
clone size: NA
J gene: TRBJ2-2
D gene: NA
CDR3 protein: CASSQGLQGRGTGELFF
CDR3 DNA: TGCGCCAGCAGCCAGGGACTTCAGGGGAGGGGTACCGGGGAGCTGTTTTTT

V gene: TRBV29-1
clone size: NA
J gene: TRBJ1-4
D gene: NA
CDR3 protein: CSVAPTAGEKLFF
CDR3 DNA: TGCAGCGTTGCGCCGACAGCGGGTGAAAAACTGTTTTTT

V gene: TRBV5-1
clone size: NA
J gene: TRBJ2-4
D gene: NA
CDR3 protein: CASSHLQRGLEGNIQYF
CDR3 DNA: TGCGCCAGCAGCCATCTCCAGAGGGGTCTAGAGGGAAACATTCAGTACTTC

V gene: TRBV7-2
clone size: NA
J gene: TRBJ2-1
D gene: TRBD2
CDR3 protein: CASSLGTSGNREQFF
CDR3 DNA: TGTGCCAGCAGCTTAGGGACTAGCGGGAACAGGGAGCAGTTCTTC

V gene: TRBV10-3
clone size: NA
J gene: TRBJ2-2
D gene: TRBD2
CDR3 protein: CAIQRLAGAGELFF
CDR3 DNA: TGTGCCATCCAGAGGCTAGCGGGAGCCGGGGAGCTGTTTTTT

V gene: TRBV7-2
clone size: NA
J gene: TRBJ1-1
D gene: TRBD1
CDR3 protein: CASSLSRGTGNTEAFF
CDR3 DNA: TGTGCCAGCAGCTTGAGTCGGGGGACAGGGAACACTGAAGCTTTCTTT

V gene: TRBV5-1
clone size: NA
J gene: TRBJ1-1
D gene: NA
CDR3 protein: CASSPVVALNTEAFF
CDR3 DNA: TGCGCCAGCAGCCCTGTCGTGGCATTGAACACTGAAGCTTTCTTT

V gene: TRBV19
clone size: NA
J gene: TRBJ1-2
D gene: NA
CDR3 protein: CASSIDRQYGYTF
CDR3 DNA: TGTGCCAGTAGTATAGATCGCCAGTATGGCTACACCTTC

V gene: TRBV5-1
clone size: NA
J gene: TRBJ1-4
D gene: NA
CDR3 protein: CASSLRQGGEKLFF
CDR3 DNA: TGCGCCAGCAGCTTGCGGCAGGGTGGAGAAAAACTGTTTTTT

V gene: TRBV5-4
clone size: NA
J gene: TRBJ2-7
D gene: NA
CDR3 protein: CASSLWDHAPYEQYF
CDR3 DNA: TGTGCCAGCAGCTTATGGGACCACGCCCCCTACGAGCAGTACTTC

V gene: TRBV11-2
clone size: NA
J gene: TRBJ2-1
D gene: NA
CDR3 protein: CASSLDSYNEQFF
CDR3 DNA: TGTGCCAGCAGCTTGGACAGCTACAATGAGCAGTTCTTC

V gene: TRBV29-1
clone size: NA
J gene: TRBJ1-1
D gene: NA
CDR3 protein: CSVVGRQSGTEAFF
CDR3 DNA: TGCAGCGTTGTAGGGCGCCAAAGTGGCACTGAAGCTTTCTTT

V gene: TRBV29-1
clone size: NA
J gene: TRBJ2-1
D gene: TRBD2
CDR3 protein: CSVENRLAASYNEQFF
CDR3 DNA: TGCAGCGTTGAAAATCGCCTAGCGGCTTCCTACAATGAGCAGTTCTTC

V gene: TRBV15
clone size: NA
J gene: TRBJ1-5
D gene: NA
CDR3 protein: CATSTTLLGGQPQHF
CDR3 DNA: TGTGCCACCAGCACGACCCTACTTGGAGGACAGCCCCAGCATTTT

V gene: TRBV7-9
clone size: NA
J gene: TRBJ1-2
D gene: NA
CDR3 protein: CATEEEQPRLDYTF
CDR3 DNA: TGTGCCACGGAGGAGGAACAGCCTCGACTCGACTACACCTTC

V gene: TRBV5-4
clone size: NA
J gene: TRBJ2-2
D gene: NA
CDR3 protein: CASSLSGGPNTGELFF
CDR3 DNA: TGTGCCAGCAGTTTGAGTGGGGGTCCGAACACCGGGGAGCTGTTTTTT

V gene: TRBV28
clone size: NA
J gene: TRBJ1-2
D gene: TRBD1
CDR3 protein: CASSSEKRGTGVFYGYTF
CDR3 DNA: TGTGCCAGCAGTTCAGAGAAAAGAGGGACAGGGGTTTTCTATGGCTACACCTTC

V gene: TRBV5-1
clone size: NA
J gene: TRBJ2-3
D gene: TRBD2
CDR3 protein: CASSLASGRSDTQYF
CDR3 DNA: TGCGCCAGCAGCTTGGCTAGCGGGAGAAGCGATACGCAGTATTTT

V gene: TRBV18
clone size: NA
J gene: TRBJ2-2
D gene: NA
CDR3 protein: CASSPYSPNTGELFF
CDR3 DNA: TGTGCCAGCTCACCTTACAGTCCGAACACCGGGGAGCTGTTTTTT

V gene: TRBV5-1
clone size: NA
J gene: TRBJ2-5
D gene: TRBD2
CDR3 protein: CASNPGGSRETQYF
CDR3 DNA: TGCGCCAGCAACCCGGGGGGTTCGCGAGAGACCCAGTACTTC

V gene: TRBV5-1
clone size: once
J gene: TRBJ2-1
D gene: NA
CDR3 protein: CASSPNWGGEQFF
CDR3 DNA: TGCGCCAGCAGCCCCAACTGGGGAGGTGAGCAGTTCTTC

V gene: TRBV7-2
clone size: once
J gene: TRBJ1-2
D gene: TRBD1
CDR3 protein: CASSLAWTGTYGYTF
CDR3 DNA: TGTGCCAGCAGCTTAGCCTGGACAGGGACTTATGGCTACACCTTC

V gene: TRBV7-3
clone size: NA
J gene: TRBJ2-1
D gene: NA
CDR3 protein: CASSLDGGQGAYNEQFF
CDR3 DNA: TGTGCCAGCAGCTTAGATGGAGGGCAGGGGGCCTACAATGAGCAGTTCTTC

V gene: TRBV5-1
clone size: once
J gene: TRBJ2-7
D gene: TRBD2
CDR3 protein: CASSAGLAEGSFDEQYF
CDR3 DNA: TGCGCCAGCAGCGCTGGACTAGCGGAAGGGTCTTTCGACGAGCAGTACTTC

V gene: TRBV25-1
clone size: NA
J gene: TRBJ2-5
D gene: NA
CDR3 protein: CASSVLMGYQETQYF
CDR3 DNA: TGTGCCAGCAGTGTTTTGATGGGCTACCAAGAGACCCAGTACTTC

V gene: TRBV14
clone size: once
J gene: TRBJ1-2
D gene: NA
CDR3 protein: CASSRGVHYGYTF
CDR3 DNA: TGTGCCAGCAGCCGGGGGGTTCACTATGGCTACACCTTC

V gene: TRBV11-3
clone size: NA
J gene: TRBJ2-1
D gene: TRBD2
CDR3 protein: CASSLGGFTGLAGGYEQFF
CDR3 DNA: TGTGCCAGCAGCTTAGGAGGCTTCACGGGACTAGCGGGAGGGTATGAGCAGTTCTTC